This T cell receptor (beta chain) was identified during a study of blood T cell repertoires in COVID-19. Germline CDR1 is LGHNA and CDR2 is YSLEER. This CDR3 comprises 15 residues. The V and J ends lost 4 bases and 1 base respectively, with 11 bases between them. The table came from immunoSEQ multiplex PCR; TCRdb's copy has only in-frame clones and leaves some out. Of about 94,000 clones detected, over 65% appear once; the ten largest clones hold less than 5%. Followed longitudinally, the Seattle patients had been enrolled during active infection. The chain uses TRBV4-3 and TRBJ1-3, with D maybe TRBD1 (5 bases). Sequences were obtained from peripheral blood. The sequence derives from a man in his 70s with COVID-19, enrolled during active disease. This CDR3 reads CASSLAGTSGNTIYF. In DNA, the CDR3 is TGCGCCAGCAGCCTTGCCGGGACTTCTGGAAACACCATATATTTT.